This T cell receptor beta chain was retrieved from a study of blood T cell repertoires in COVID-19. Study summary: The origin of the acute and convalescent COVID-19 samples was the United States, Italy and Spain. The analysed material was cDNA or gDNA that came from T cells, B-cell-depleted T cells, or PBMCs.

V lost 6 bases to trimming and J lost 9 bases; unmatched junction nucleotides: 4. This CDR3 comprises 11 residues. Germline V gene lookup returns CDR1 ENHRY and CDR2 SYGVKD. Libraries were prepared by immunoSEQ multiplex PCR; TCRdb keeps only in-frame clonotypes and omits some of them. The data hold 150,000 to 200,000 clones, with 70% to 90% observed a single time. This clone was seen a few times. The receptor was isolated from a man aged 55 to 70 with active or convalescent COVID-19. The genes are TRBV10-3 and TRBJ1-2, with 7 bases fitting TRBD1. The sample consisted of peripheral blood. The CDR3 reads CAIRGDSSYTF. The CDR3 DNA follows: TGTGCCATCAGGGGGGACAGTAGCTACACCTTC.